This T cell receptor (beta chain) was identified during a study of T cell clonotyping in hematopoietic cell transplantation. Study conclusions and caveats: Without cell sorting, CD4 versus CD8 contributions remain unresolved. At the given depth, recipient repertoires were over 97% de novo clonotypes. Recipient TCR diversity dropped after transplant; expanded clonotypes rose from day 30 to 180.

The CDR3 is 15 residues long. V was pared by 6 bases and J by 1 base, with 13 bases between. From germline, CDR1 is MNHEY and CDR2 SVGAGI. Concerning this clone itself: Its antigen is as yet unknown.

Here immunoSEQ multiplex PCR was the method, and the copy in TCRdb shows in-frame clones only, minus some. Here the sample spans about 69,000 clones, approximately 94% being singletons. This chain uses TRBV6-5 with TRBJ2-4; the D gene is possibly TRBD1 (5 bases). The sequence was obtained from a man aged 50-60 years in good health. Some clones in this sample may be carry-over from other donors' samples. What was sequenced was peripheral blood mononuclear cells. The chain's CDR3 is CASSQQGGAKNIQYF. DNA for the CDR3: TGTGCCAGCAGCCAGCAGGGTGGCGCCAAAAACATTCAGTACTTC.